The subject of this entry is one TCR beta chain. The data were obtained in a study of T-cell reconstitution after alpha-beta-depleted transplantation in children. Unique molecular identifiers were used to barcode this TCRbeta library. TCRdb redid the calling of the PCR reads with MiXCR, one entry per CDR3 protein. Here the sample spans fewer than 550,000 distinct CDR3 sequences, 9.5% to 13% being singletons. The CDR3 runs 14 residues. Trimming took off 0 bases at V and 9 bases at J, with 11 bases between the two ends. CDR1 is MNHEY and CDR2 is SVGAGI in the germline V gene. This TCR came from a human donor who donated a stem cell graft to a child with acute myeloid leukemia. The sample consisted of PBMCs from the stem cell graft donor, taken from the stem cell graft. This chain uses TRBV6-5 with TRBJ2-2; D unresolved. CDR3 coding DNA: TGTGCCAGCAGTTACTCGGCAGGAGACCGGGAGCTGTTTTTT. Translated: CASSYSAGDRELFF.